This T cell receptor (beta chain) was identified during a study of response to subunit inactivated influenza vaccine. Ten or more counts support this clonotype. TCRdb independently ran MiXCR on the RT-PCR reads; one entry per CDR3 protein. The sample gives 200,000 to 250,000 distinct CDR3 sequences, less than 15% of which show up once; over 6.5% is in the top ten. The source was non-naive T cells sorted from PBMCs, collected 14 days before vaccination. The source is a middle-aged man who received an inactivated influenza vaccine.

CDR3 residues: CASSLGQIYSNQPQHF. The CDR3 coding sequence is TGTGCCAGCAGTTTGGGCCAGATTTATAGCAATCAGCCCCAGCATTTT. The chain employs TRBV12-3 or TRBV12-4 and TRBJ1-5; D gene ambiguous. Deletions cut 3 bases from V and 0 bases from J, with 12 bases between. The CDR3 runs to 16 residues.